This TCR beta chain was captured in a study of blood T cell repertoires in COVID-19. Method: immunoSEQ multiplex PCR; TCRdb's copy keeps in-frame clones and lacks some. The table has some 300,000 clones, nearly 90% seen once. V gave up 3 bases and J gave up 3 bases, with 8 bases separating them. The CDR3 totals 13 residues. Per the germline V gene, CDR1 is SGHTA and CDR2 is FQGNSA. This TCR derives from a woman between 25 and 40 years old who had recovered from COVID-19. The sample comprised PBMCs or T cells enriched from blood (not recorded which). The chain couples TRBV7-2 to TRBJ1-1; D remains ambiguous. CDR3 sequence (DNA): TGTGCCAGCAGCTTGGCGGCCCACACTGAAGCTTTCTTT. Residues: CASSLAAHTEAFF.